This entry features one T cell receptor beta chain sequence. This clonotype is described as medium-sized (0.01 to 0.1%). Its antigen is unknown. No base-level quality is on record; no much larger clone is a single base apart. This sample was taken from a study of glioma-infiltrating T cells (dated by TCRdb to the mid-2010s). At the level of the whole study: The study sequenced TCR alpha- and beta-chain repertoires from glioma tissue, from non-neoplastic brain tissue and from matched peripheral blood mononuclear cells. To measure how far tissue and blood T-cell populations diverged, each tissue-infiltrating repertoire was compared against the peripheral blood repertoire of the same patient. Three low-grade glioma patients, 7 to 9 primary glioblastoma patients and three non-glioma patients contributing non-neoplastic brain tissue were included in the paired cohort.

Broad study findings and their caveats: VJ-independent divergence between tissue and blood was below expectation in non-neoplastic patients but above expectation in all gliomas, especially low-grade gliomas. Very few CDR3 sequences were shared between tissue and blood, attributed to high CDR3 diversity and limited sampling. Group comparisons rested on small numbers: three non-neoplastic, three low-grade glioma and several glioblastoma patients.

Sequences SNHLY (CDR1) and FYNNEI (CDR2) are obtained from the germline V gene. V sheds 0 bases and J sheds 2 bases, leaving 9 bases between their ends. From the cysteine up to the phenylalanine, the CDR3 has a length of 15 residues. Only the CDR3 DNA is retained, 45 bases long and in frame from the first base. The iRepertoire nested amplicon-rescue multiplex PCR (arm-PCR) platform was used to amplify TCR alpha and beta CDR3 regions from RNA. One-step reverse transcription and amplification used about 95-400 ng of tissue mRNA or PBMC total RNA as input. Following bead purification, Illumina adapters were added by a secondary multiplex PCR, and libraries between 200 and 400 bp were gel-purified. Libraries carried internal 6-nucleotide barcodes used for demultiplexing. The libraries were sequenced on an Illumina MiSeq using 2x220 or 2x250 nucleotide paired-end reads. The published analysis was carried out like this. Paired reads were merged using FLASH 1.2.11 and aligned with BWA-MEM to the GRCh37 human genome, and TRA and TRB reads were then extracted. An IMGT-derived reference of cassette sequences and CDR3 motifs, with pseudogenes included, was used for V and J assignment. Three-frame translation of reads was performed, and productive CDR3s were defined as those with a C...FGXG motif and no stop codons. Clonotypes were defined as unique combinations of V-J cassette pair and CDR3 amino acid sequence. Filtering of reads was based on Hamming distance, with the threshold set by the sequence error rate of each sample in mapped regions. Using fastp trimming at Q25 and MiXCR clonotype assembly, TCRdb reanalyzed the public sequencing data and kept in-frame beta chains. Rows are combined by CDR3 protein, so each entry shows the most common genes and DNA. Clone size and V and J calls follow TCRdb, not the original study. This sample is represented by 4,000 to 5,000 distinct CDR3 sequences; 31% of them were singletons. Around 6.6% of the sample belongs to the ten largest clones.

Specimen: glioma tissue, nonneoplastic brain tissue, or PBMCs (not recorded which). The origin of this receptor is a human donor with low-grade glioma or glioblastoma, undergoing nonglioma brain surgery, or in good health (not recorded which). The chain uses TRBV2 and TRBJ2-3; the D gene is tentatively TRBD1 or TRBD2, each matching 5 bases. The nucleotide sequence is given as TGTGCCAGCAGTGAAGCGGGGGATATCACAGATACGCAGTATTTT. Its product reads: CASSEAGDITDTQYF.